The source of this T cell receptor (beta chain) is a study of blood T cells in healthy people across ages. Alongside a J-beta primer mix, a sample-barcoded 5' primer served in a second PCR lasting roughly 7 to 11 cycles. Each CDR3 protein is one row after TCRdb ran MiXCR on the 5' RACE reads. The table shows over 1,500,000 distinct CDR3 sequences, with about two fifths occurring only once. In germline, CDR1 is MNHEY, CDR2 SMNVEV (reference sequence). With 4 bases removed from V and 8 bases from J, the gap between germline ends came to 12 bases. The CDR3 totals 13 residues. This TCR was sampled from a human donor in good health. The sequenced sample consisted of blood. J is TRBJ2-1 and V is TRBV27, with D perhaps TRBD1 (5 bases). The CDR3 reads CASSSQGGDEQFF. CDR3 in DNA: TGTGCCAGCAGTTCTCAGGGTGGGGATGAGCAGTTCTTC.